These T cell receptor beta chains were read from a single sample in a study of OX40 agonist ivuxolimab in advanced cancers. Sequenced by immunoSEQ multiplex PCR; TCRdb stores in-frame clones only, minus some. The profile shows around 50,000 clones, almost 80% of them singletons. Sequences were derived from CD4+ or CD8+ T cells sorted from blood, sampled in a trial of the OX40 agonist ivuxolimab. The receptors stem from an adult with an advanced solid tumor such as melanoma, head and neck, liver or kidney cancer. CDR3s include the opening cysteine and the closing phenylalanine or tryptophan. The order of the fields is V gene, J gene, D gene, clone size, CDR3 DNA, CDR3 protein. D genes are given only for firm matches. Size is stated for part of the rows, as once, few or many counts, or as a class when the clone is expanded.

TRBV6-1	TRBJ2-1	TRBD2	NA	TGTGCCAGCAGTGTAGATCGGGGGGATGAGCAGTTCTTC	CASSVDRGDEQFF
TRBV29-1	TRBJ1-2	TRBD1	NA	TGCAGCGTTGTTGCAGGGGGCATCTATGGCTACACCTTC	CSVVAGGIYGYTF
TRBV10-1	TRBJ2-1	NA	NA	TGCGCCAGCAGTCCTCTCCCAGGAGGCAATGAGCAGTTCTTC	CASSPLPGGNEQFF
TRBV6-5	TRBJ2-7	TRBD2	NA	TGTGCCAGCAGGACCAGCGGGAGGGTCGACGAGCAGTACTTC	CASRTSGRVDEQYF
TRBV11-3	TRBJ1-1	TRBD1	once	TGTGCCAGCAGCCAGGGACAGGGGGCGGTGAACACTGAAGCTTTCTTT	CASSQGQGAVNTEAFF
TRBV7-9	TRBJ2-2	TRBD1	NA	TGTGCCAGCAGCACCGACAGGGGGGGCCCCTCTAGATACACCGGGGAGCTGTTTTTT	CASSTDRGGPSRYTGELFF
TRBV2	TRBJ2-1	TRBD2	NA	TGTGCCAGCATCCAGCTAGCGGGAGGACGGTACAATGAGCAGTTCTTC	CASIQLAGGRYNEQFF
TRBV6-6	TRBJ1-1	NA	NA	TGTGCCAGCAGTTACCCCGGAGGTGGGAACACTGAAGCTTTCTTT	CASSYPGGGNTEAFF
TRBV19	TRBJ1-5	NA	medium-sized	TGTGCCTCTGGGGGGCCTTACAATCAGCCCCAGCATTTT	CASGGPYNQPQHF
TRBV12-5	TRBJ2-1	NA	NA	TGTGCTAGTGGTTTGCCCAGGGACACCAATGAGCAGTTCTTC	CASGLPRDTNEQFF
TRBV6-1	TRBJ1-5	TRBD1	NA	TGTGCCAGCATCCAGGACAGGAGAAATCAGCCCCAGCATTTT	CASIQDRRNQPQHF
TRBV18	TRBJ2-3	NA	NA	TGTGCCAGCTCACCACGCGGCCGCACAGATACGCAGTATTTT	CASSPRGRTDTQYF
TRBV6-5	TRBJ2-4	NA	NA	TGTGCCAGCAGTGCCGCGGGGCCCAAAAACATTCAGTACTTC	CASSAAGPKNIQYF
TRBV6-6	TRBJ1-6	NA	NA	TGTGCCAGCAGTTCCGGGTCCTCATATTCACCCCTCCACTTT	CASSSGSSYSPLHF
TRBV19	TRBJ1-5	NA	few	TGTGCCAGTAGCGGATCCAATCAGCCCCAGCATTTT	CASSGSNQPQHF
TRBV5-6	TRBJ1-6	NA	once	TGTGCCAGCAGCTTGATCCGGCTCCATAATTCACCCCTCCACTTT	CASSLIRLHNSPLHF
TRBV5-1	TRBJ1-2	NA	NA	TGCGCCAGCAGCGAACGACAGACCACCTATGGCTACACCTTC	CASSERQTTYGYTF
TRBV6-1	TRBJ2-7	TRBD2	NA	TGTGCCAGCAGTGAGGCACTTTGGGGGGGGGTGAGCGAGCAGTACTTC	CASSEALWGGVSEQYF
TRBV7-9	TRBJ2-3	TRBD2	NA	TGTGCCAGCAGCTTAGGAGCTAGCGGGGTTACAGATACGCAGTATTTT	CASSLGASGVTDTQYF
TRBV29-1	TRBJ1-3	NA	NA	TGCAGCGTAAGGGACGGGAGCTCTGGAAACACCATATATTTT	CSVRDGSSGNTIYF
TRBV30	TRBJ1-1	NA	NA	TGTGCCTGGAGTGCACACGAAGGGGCTGAAGCTTTCTTT	CAWSAHEGAEAFF
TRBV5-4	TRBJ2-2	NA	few	TGTGCCAGCAGCTTGTTTCCAGGGTGGGATTCCGGGGAGCTGTTTTTT	CASSLFPGWDSGELFF
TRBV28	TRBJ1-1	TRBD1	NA	TGTGCCAGCATACAACTTTGGGGACAGGGTGTACCTGAAGCTTTCTTT	CASIQLWGQGVPEAFF
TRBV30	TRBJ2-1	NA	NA	TGTGCCTGGAGTGTAACCTCTTACAATGAGCAGTTCTTC	CAWSVTSYNEQFF
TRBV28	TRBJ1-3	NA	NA	TGTGCCAGCAGCCATGACGGTAGCTCTGGAAACACCATATATTTT	CASSHDGSSGNTIYF
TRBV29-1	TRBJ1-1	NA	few	TGCAGCGTTGACGGGTTTTGGGAGAACACTGAAGCTTTCTTT	CSVDGFWENTEAFF
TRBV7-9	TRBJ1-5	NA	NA	TGTGCCAGCAGCTTGGACGGGAATAGCAATCAGCCCCAGCATTTT	CASSLDGNSNQPQHF
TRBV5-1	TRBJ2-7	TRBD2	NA	TGCGCCAGCACCCTCGACCCAGCGGGAGTTCGGGGAGGGGAGCAGTACTTC	CASTLDPAGVRGGEQYF
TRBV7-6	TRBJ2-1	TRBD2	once	TGTGCCAGCAGCTTTAATCCCGGACTAGCTTGGGAGCAGTTCTTC	CASSFNPGLAWEQFF
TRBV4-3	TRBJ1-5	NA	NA	TGCGCCAGCAGCCAAACGTCAGGGGCCGATCAGCCCCAGCATTTT	CASSQTSGADQPQHF
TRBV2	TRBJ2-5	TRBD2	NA	TGTGCCAGCACCACTAGCGGGAACAACCAAGAGACCCAGTACTTC	CASTTSGNNQETQYF
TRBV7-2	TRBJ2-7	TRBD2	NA	TGTGCCAGCAGCACAATAGCGGGAACCTACGAGCAGTACTTC	CASSTIAGTYEQYF
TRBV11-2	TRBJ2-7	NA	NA	TGTGCCAGCAGCACCGGGATGTCCTACGAGCAGTACTTC	CASSTGMSYEQYF
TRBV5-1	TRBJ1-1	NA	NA	TGCGCCAGCAGCTTGGACCTTCGGGGGCTTGGTGAAGCTTTCTTT	CASSLDLRGLGEAFF
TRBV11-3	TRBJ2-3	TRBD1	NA	TGTGCCAGCAGCTCAAGACAGGGGGCGAGCACAGATACGCAGTATTTT	CASSSRQGASTDTQYF
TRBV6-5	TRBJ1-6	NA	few	TGTGCCAGCAGTTACTCGCGCAGGGTAAACTCACCCCTCCACTTT	CASSYSRRVNSPLHF
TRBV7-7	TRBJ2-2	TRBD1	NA	TGTGCCAGCAGTCAGGACAGGGGGTCCGGGGAGCTGTTTTTT	CASSQDRGSGELFF
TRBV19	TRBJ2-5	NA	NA	TGTGCCAGTAGCGCGTCCGGGGAGACCCAGTACTTC	CASSASGETQYF
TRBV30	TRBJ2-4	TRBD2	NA	TGTGCCTGGAGTAATAGCGGGAGGAACATTCAGTACTTC	CAWSNSGRNIQYF
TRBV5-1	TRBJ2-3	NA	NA	TGCGCCAGCAGCCCCCCCGTTCCGGATACGCAGTATTTT	CASSPPVPDTQYF
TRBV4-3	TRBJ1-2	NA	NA	TGCGCCAGCAGCCAAGAGCTGGCAGCCAACTATGGCTACACCTTC	CASSQELAANYGYTF
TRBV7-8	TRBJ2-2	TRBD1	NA	TGTGCCAGCAGCTCGGACAGGGTGGGCGGGGAGCTGTTTTTT	CASSSDRVGGELFF
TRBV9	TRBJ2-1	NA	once	TGTGCCAGCAGCGCCCTAGGCAATGAGCAGTTCTTC	CASSALGNEQFF
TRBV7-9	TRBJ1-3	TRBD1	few	TGTGCCAGCAGCTTGGGACAGGGTGAAAACACCATATATTTT	CASSLGQGENTIYF
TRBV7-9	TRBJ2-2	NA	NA	TGTGCCAGCATTGCCGGGCAGGGCACCGGGGAGCTGTTTTTT	CASIAGQGTGELFF
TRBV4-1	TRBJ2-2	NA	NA	TGCGCCAGCAGCCTCGACAGGCTAGGGACCGGGGAGCTGTTTTTT	CASSLDRLGTGELFF
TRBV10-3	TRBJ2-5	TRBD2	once	TGTGCCATCAGTGGCGGGACTAGCGGGAGGGATGAGACCCAGTACTTC	CAISGGTSGRDETQYF
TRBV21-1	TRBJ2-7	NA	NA	TGTGCCAGCAGCAAAGATGGGATGGGATTAAGCTCCTACGAGCAGTACTTC	CASSKDGMGLSSYEQYF
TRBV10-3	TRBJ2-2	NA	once	TGTGCCACGGGACCGCTGTTAACCGGGGAGCTGTTTTTT	CATGPLLTGELFF
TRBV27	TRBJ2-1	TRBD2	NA	TGTGCCAGCAGCACGGGACTAGCGGGAGGGTATGGTAATGAGCAGTTCTTC	CASSTGLAGGYGNEQFF
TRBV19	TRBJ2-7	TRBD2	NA	TGTGCCAGTAGGGCGGGAGTCGAGCAGTACTTC	CASRAGVEQYF
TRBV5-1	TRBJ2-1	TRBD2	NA	TGCGCCAGCAGCGCCGGGACTAGCTCCAATGAGCAGTTCTTC	CASSAGTSSNEQFF
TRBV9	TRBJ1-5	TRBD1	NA	TGTGCCAGCAGCGTAGATGGCAGGGGGGGTCAGCCCCAGCATTTT	CASSVDGRGGQPQHF
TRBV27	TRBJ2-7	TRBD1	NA	TGTGCCAGCACGTCATACAGGGGCTCCTACGAGCAGTACTTC	CASTSYRGSYEQYF
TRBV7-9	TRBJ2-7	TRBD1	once	TGTGCCAGCAGCTCAAAGGACAGGGGCTACGAGCAGTACTTC	CASSSKDRGYEQYF
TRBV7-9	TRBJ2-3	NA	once	TGTGCCAGCAGCTCACCGGGACGGTCCTTAGCAGATACGCAGTATTTT	CASSSPGRSLADTQYF
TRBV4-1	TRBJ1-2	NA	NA	TGCGCCAGCAGCCAAGGCCGGACGGGGACTTTGGGCTACACCTTC	CASSQGRTGTLGYTF
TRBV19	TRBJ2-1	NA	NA	TGTGCCAGTATAGGGGGAGGGAAGGCCTACAATGAGCAGTTCTTC	CASIGGGKAYNEQFF
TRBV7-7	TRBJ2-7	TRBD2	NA	TGTGCCAGCAGCCCCCTTAGCGGGAGTAACTACGAGCAGTACTTC	CASSPLSGSNYEQYF